This TCR beta chain was sequenced for a study of OX40 agonist ivuxolimab in advanced cancers. Turning to the study itself: Each dose-escalation patient presented with hepatocellular carcinoma, melanoma, renal cell or head and neck cancer. Patients achieving partial responses numbered three: one hepatocellular carcinoma case and two cutaneous melanoma cases. Study conclusions and caveats: Low normalized T-cell clonal expansion was additionally recorded for some nonresponders.

Concerning this clone: Its cognate antigen is unknown.

Drawing of blood for sampling happened at baseline, at cycle 4 day 1, and at cycle 7 day 1. Clones were sequenced by immunoSEQ multiplex PCR, and TCRdb holds only the in-frame ones, with some missing. The sample has tens of thousands of clones, 88% seen once; the top ten hold 20% to 30%. The TCR was taken from an adult with an advanced solid tumor such as melanoma, head and neck, liver or kidney cancer. The source was CD4+ or CD8+ T cells sorted from blood, collected in a trial of the OX40 agonist ivuxolimab.

CDR3 amino acids: CASSPGTGDTEAFF. The CDR3 DNA is TGCGCCAGCAGCCCAGGGACAGGGGACACTGAAGCTTTCTTT. The genes are TRBV4-3 and TRBJ1-1; 10 bases match TRBD1. CDR3 length: 14 amino acids. Germline V CDR1 and CDR2: LGHNA, YSLEER. With V trimmed by 4 bases and J by 3 bases, 2 bases remained unmatched.